The 22 T cell receptor beta chains below all came from one sample that was sequenced in a study of post-analysis software for immune sequencing data. Whole-study findings and limits: In patients, five or six TRBV segments were more frequent than in controls, with TRBV5-6, TRBV5-1 and TRBV20-1 among them.

Antigens for these TCRs are unknown. Tagging with unique molecular identifiers was a feature of the TCR beta cDNA libraries. TCRdb re-called the PCR reads with MiXCR, one entry per CDR3 protein. The data hold a few hundred thousand distinct CDR3 sequences, with around 31% observed a single time. Material: blood. Receptor source: a girl aged 2-17 years with multiple sclerosis.

The CDR3 region is CASSESRGGTDTQYF. The CDR3 DNA reads as TGCGCCAGCAGTGAGTCGCGGGGGGGCACAGATACGCAGTATTTT. V usage is TRBV10-1 and J usage is TRBJ2-3; 8 positions agree with TRBD2. The CDR3 is 15 residues long. J gave up 1 base and V 0 bases, and 0 bases lay outside the gene matches. Germline V CDR1 and CDR2: WNHNN, SYGVQD (reference sequence).

The chain employs TRBV12-3 or TRBV12-4 and TRBJ1-1; D is unresolved. V lost 3 bases to trimming and J lost 0 bases, with 11 bases between them. The CDR3 extends over 15 amino acids. CDR3 residues: CASSFQSPMNTEAFF. As DNA, the CDR3 is TGTGCCAGCAGTTTTCAGAGCCCCATGAACACTGAAGCTTTCTTT.

This clonotype was counted a few times. The rearrangement joins TRBV18 to TRBJ2-7; 9 bases agree with TRBD1. V gave up 0 bases and J gave up 0 bases; unmatched junction bases: 3. This CDR3 has 16 residues. Looked up from germline, CDR1 is KGHSH and CDR2 is LQKENI. CDR3 protein: CASSPPTGQGSYEQYF. DNA for the CDR3: TGTGCCAGCTCACCACCCACGGGACAGGGCTCCTACGAGCAGTACTTC.

V gene TRBV28 combines with J gene TRBJ2-1; 7 positions match TRBD2. Germline V gene lookup returns CDR1 MDHEN and CDR2 SYDVKM. This CDR3 has 15 residues. Germline trimming cut 6 bases from V and 5 bases from J; bases unmatched to any gene: 10. The DNA for the CDR3 is TGTGCCAGCAGCCCCCTGGGCGGGGGACACAATGAGCAGTTCTTC. This gives the protein CASSPLGGGHNEQFF.

This clonotype appeared a few times. The junction differs from germline at one of its ends, possibly a read error. The J gene is TRBJ1-2, the V gene TRBV4-2; D is uncertain. Germline-derived CDR1 and CDR2 are LGHNA and YNFKEQ. There are 17 residues in the CDR3. The CDR3 nucleotides are TGTACCAGCAGCCAAGCCCTAGACAAGCAGTTGGGCTATGGCTACACCTTC. Translation gives CTSSQALDKQLGYGYTF.

This rearrangement joins TRBV7-3 to TRBJ2-5, with D unclear. The assigned J gene may be wrong: the sequence end matches TRBJ2-7 better. CDR1 is SGHTA, CDR2 FQGTGA, per germline. CDR3 size: 14 residues. The CDR3: CASSLVDGTYEQYF. CDR3 nucleotides: TGTGCCAGCAGCTTAGTGGACGGAACCTACGAGCAGTACTTC.

The chain uses TRBV2 and TRBJ2-6; tentative D call: TRBD1 (8 bases). V lost 7 bases to trimming and J lost 2 bases, with 24 bases between them. The CDR3 spans 19 residues. The germline CDR1 and CDR2 sequences are SNHLY and FYNNEI. The DNA for the CDR3 is TGTGCCAGCAACGGGGGGATCGGGGACAGGCTGACTGGGGCCAACGTCCTGACTTTC. Translating gives CASNGGIGDRLTGANVLTF. The variable domain in full, with the rest retrieved from reference TRBV2 and TRBJ2-6, is EPEVTQTPSHQVTQMGQEVILRCVPISNHLYFYWYRQILGQKVEFLVSFYNNEISEKSEIFDDQFSVERPDGSNFTLKIRSTKLEDSAMYFCASNGGIGDRLTGANVLTFGAGSRLTVL.

This chain links TRBV6-2 or TRBV6-3 with TRBJ2-7; D is perhaps TRBD2 (5 bases). The J call may not be correct, given that the DNA end is closer to TRBJ2-5. The CDR3 has 17 amino acids. In germline, CDR1 is MNHEY, CDR2 SVGEGT. The CDR3 bases are TGTGCCAGCAGTTACGATCATCCGGGAACAAACACGGAGACCCAGTACTTC. It specifies CASSYDHPGTNTETQYF.

J is TRBJ2-1 and V is TRBV7-9, with 8 bases lining up with TRBD1. V gave up 1 base and J gave up 8 bases; unmatched junction bases: 4. Germline V lookup: CDR1 SEHNR, CDR2 FQNEAQ (reference sequence). This CDR3 spans 14 amino acids. Here the CDR3 reads CASSLGTGLDEQFF. The DNA of the CDR3 is TGTGCCAGCAGCTTAGGGACAGGGCTCGATGAGCAGTTCTTC.

The chain combines TRBV18 with TRBJ1-2; D might be TRBD1 (6 bases). The germline V and J ends were trimmed by 4 bases and 7 bases, with 10 bases remaining between them. The V gene's germline CDR1 is KGHSH and CDR2 LQKENI. The CDR3 contains 12 residues. The CDR3: CASSRGPIGYTF. The CDR3, as DNA: TGTGCCAGCTCACGGGGGCCCATTGGCTACACCTTC. The full variable domain, with the rest looked up from reference TRBV18 and TRBJ1-2, is NAGVMQNPRHLVRRRGQEARLRCSPMKGHSHVYWYRQLPEEGLKFMVYLQKENIIDESGMPKERFSAEFPKEGPSILRIQQVVRGDSAAYFCASSRGPIGYTFGSGTRLTVV.

The sample holds a few counts of this clonotype. This chain connects TRBV29-1 to TRBJ2-1; D gene uncertain. The CDR3 runs to 13 residues. The V gene's germline CDR1 is SQVTM and CDR2 ANQGSEA. V dropped 6 bases and J dropped 3 bases, with 12 bases sitting between them. The CDR3 nucleotides read TGCAGCGTCAGACTTAGCAACTACAATGAGCAGTTCTTC. Protein sequence: CSVRLSNYNEQFF.

This clonotype was counted only a few times. The V gene is TRBV12-3 or TRBV12-4, the J gene TRBJ1-4; D remains unclear. The CDR3 covers 15 residues. V shed 5 bases and J shed 11 bases, with 21 bases lying between them. CDR3 region: CASSPTGILRGKLFF. The CDR3 coding sequence is TGTGCCAGCAGTCCCACCGGGATACTGAGAGGGAAACTGTTTTTT.

The J gene is TRBJ2-1, the V gene TRBV7-9, with D hard to call. The CDR3 sequence is 17 residues long. V was clipped by 2 bases and J by 0 bases, with 14 bases between them. Germline values: CDR1 SEHNR, CDR2 FQNEAQ (reference sequence). In DNA form, the CDR3 reads TGTGCCAGCAGCTTAATTTCTCTAGGCAGCTCCTACAATGAGCAGTTCTTC. This encodes CASSLISLGSSYNEQFF.

This chain uses TRBV29-1 with TRBJ1-1, with 8 bases aligning to TRBD1. V shed 5 bases, J shed 5 bases, and the junction held 7 bases outside the gene matches. Germline CDR1 SQVTM, CDR2 ANQGSEA. This CDR3 has 13 amino acids. The CDR3 coding sequence is TGCAGCGTTTTTACAGGGGGAGGAACTGAAGCTTTCTTT. Its translation is CSVFTGGGTEAFF.

The rearrangement links TRBV20-1 to TRBJ1-2; the match to TRBD1 covers 7 bases. The germline V gene encodes CDR1 DFQATT and CDR2 SNEGSKA (reference sequence). CDR3 length equals 12 residues. The ends lost 5 bases at V and 4 bases at J; junction bases unmatched: 4. CDR3: CSAFTGAYGYTF. Written as DNA, the CDR3 is TGCAGTGCTTTCACAGGGGCCTATGGCTACACCTTC.

This clonotype appeared once. V and J are TRBV4-2 and TRBJ2-3; D perhaps matches TRBD1 (5 bases). V was cut by 3 bases and J by 6 bases, with 16 bases left in between. Germline-derived CDR1 and CDR2 are LGHNA and YNFKEQ. This CDR3 has 15 amino acids. CDR3 in amino acids: CASSQSGPQVDTQYF. The CDR3 bases are TGTGCCAGCAGCCAGTCCGGGCCACAGGTGGATACGCAGTATTTT.

Only a few counts were recorded for this clonotype. The chain is built from TRBV7-2 and TRBJ1-5; D not certain. This CDR3 has 15 amino acids. Trimming removed 1 base from V and 1 base from J, with 8 bases in between. CDR1 SGHTA and CDR2 FQGNSA come from the germline V gene. The CDR3 DNA sequence: TGTGCCAGCAGCTTAGTGACGGGGAGCAATCAGCCCCAGCATTTT. Encoded protein: CASSLVTGSNQPQHF.

The chain combines TRBV7-2 with TRBJ2-7; 8 bases match TRBD2. CDR3 length: 16 amino acids. Trimming removed 2 bases from V and 0 bases from J; junction bases left unmatched: 6. Germline values: CDR1 SGHTA, CDR2 FQGNSA. The CDR3 loop reads CASSLRSGGHSYEQYF. CDR3 bases: TGTGCCAGCAGCTTAAGAAGCGGGGGTCACTCCTACGAGCAGTACTTC.

This chain links TRBV5-1 with TRBJ2-7; 8 bases line up with TRBD1. Germline CDR1 and CDR2: SGHRS and YFSETQ. J was trimmed by 2 bases and V by 0 bases; bases with no gene match: 7. This CDR3 region has 16 residues. The CDR3 region has the DNA TGCGCCAGCAGCTTGGCAGGGGGCCGGTCGACCTACGAGCAGTACTTC. Residues: CASSLAGGRSTYEQYF.

The sample holds a few counts of this clonotype. This chain connects TRBV3-1 to TRBJ2-1, with 8 nucleotides matching TRBD2. There are 15 residues in the CDR3. Germline CDR1 LGHDT, CDR2 YNNKEL (reference sequence). Germline trimming cut 4 bases from V and 8 bases from J; bases unmatched to any gene: 10. The chain's CDR3 is CASSPTLTSGDEQFF. In nucleotides, the CDR3 is TGTGCCAGCAGCCCGACTCTAACTAGCGGCGATGAGCAGTTCTTC.

This clonotype was counted only a few times. J is TRBJ1-1 and V is TRBV5-1; D call uncertain. The length of the CDR3 is 14 residues. Germline assignment: CDR1 SGHRS and CDR2 YFSETQ. The V end was cut by 4 bases, the J end by 7 bases, with 17 bases between. CDR3 sequence reads: CASSQLGPTDEAFF. The CDR3 DNA follows: TGCGCCAGCAGCCAACTCGGACCAACAGATGAAGCTTTCTTT.

The V and J genes are TRBV24-1 and TRBJ2-5; possibly TRBD1 for D (6 bases). Looked up from germline, CDR1 is KGHDR and CDR2 is SFDVKD. CDR3 length: 16 amino acids. The ends were cut back, 4 bases at V and 4 bases at J, with 18 bases in the middle. CDR3 nucleotides: TGTGCCACCAGTGACCCCACGGCGTCAGGGGCAGAGACCCAGTACTTC. Protein sequence: CATSDPTASGAETQYF.